This TCR beta chain was sequenced during a study of shared clonotypes between healthy human individuals. Overall study: CD4 naive and memory got three plates each, CD8 naive two, CD8 memory one.

CDR3 length equals 14 residues. V was pared by 3 bases and J by 5 bases, with 11 bases between. Germline CDR1 is MNHEY and CDR2 is SVGAGI. The assay was immunoSEQ multiplex PCR, and TCRdb's table has in-frame clones only and misses some. Among roughly 1,500,000 clones listed, nearly 99% were seen once. Free of recent acute infections or vaccinations, the donors were healthy HIV-negative adults. Adults of Caucasian background living in Nashville, Tennessee made up all donors. The sequence derives from a young man in good health. The sample taken for sequencing was naive CD4+ T cells sorted from blood. The subset here: CD45RA+ positively selected. The rearrangement links TRBV6-5 to TRBJ1-5; D remains ambiguous. The CDR3 protein is CASSYKGTDQPQHF. Here the CDR3 DNA reads TGTGCCAGCAGTTATAAGGGAACGGATCAGCCCCAGCATTTT.